This is a list of T cell receptor beta chains from one sample in a study of beta chain features in type 1 diabetes. Assay used: immunoSEQ multiplex PCR; TCRdb lists only in-frame clones, some missing. This sample has around 56,000 clones, with about 47% found just once. Source material: Tregs from blood. Every receptor here comes from a middle-aged woman with type 1 diabetes. Both conserved end residues are part of each CDR3. The D gene is left open where the match is weak. Part of the rows lack a size; the others show once, few, many or a class for expanded clones.

D | size | J | length | V | CDR3 | DNA
TRBD1 | . | TRBJ1-2 | 14 | TRBV7-2 | CASSLARTGHGYTF | TGTGCCAGCAGCTTAGCGCGGACAGGGCATGGCTACACCTTC
. | . | TRBJ1-3 | 17 | TRBV18 | CASSPSGTPLSGNTIYF | TGTGCCAGCTCACCCTCCGGGACACCACTCTCTGGAAACACCATATATTTT
. | once | TRBJ2-3 | 16 | TRBV4-3 | CASSQGFGTSTDTQYF | TGCGCCAGCAGCCAAGGGTTCGGTACTAGCACAGATACGCAGTATTTT
. | few | TRBJ1-2 | 14 | TRBV4-3 | CASSQDQGNYGYTF | TGCGCCAGCAGCCAAGATCAGGGCAACTATGGCTACACCTTC
TRBD2 | . | TRBJ2-2 | 16 | TRBV9 | CASSAPGLAGTGELFF | TGTGCCAGCAGCGCCCCGGGACTAGCGGGAACCGGGGAGCTGTTTTTT
. | . | TRBJ2-5 | 11 | TRBV2 | CASSLPSEQYF | TGTGCCAGCAGTTTACCGTCGGAGCAGTACTTC
. | . | TRBJ1-3 | 13 | TRBV7-9 | CASSAGLGNTIYF | TGTGCCAGCAGCGCTGGCCTGGGAAACACCATATATTTT
. | . | TRBJ2-7 | 16 | TRBV28 | CASSLGRRHEVYEQYF | TGTGCCAGCAGTTTGGGTAGGAGGCATGAAGTCTACGAGCAGTACTTC
. | . | TRBJ1-2 | 10 | TRBV28 | CAVRGTGYTF | TGTGCCGTCCGCGGGACCGGCTACACCTTC
TRBD2 | . | TRBJ2-7 | 14 | TRBV6-1 | CASSPGTTAYEQYF | TGTGCCAGCAGTCCCGGGACTACGGCCTACGAGCAGTACTTC
TRBD1 | . | TRBJ2-5 | 16 | TRBV11-2 | CASSPKPGTGQETQYF | TGTGCCAGCAGCCCTAAACCCGGGACAGGGCAAGAGACCCAGTACTTC
. | . | TRBJ1-1 | 15 | TRBV28 | CASSLEAAGYTEAFF | TGTGCCAGCAGTTTGGAGGCGGCGGGGTACACTGAAGCTTTCTTT
TRBD1 | . | TRBJ1-5 | 15 | TRBV19 | CASARDREFDQPQHF | TGTGCCAGTGCCCGGGACAGGGAGTTCGATCAGCCCCAGCATTTT
. | . | TRBJ1-1 | 14 | TRBV7-3 | CASSPRVGETEAFF | TGTGCCAGCAGCCCGCGGGTGGGAGAGACTGAAGCTTTCTTT
TRBD1 | . | TRBJ2-7 | 15 | TRBV11-2 | CASSRGTGDSYEQYF | TGTGCCAGCAGCCGCGGGACAGGGGATTCCTACGAGCAGTACTTC
TRBD1 | . | TRBJ2-1 | 13 | TRBV11-2 | CASSLEGGSEQFF | TGTGCCAGCAGCTTGGAAGGGGGCAGTGAGCAGTTCTTC
. | few | TRBJ2-5 | 12 | TRBV6-1 | CASSEGAQTQYF | TGTGCCAGCAGTGAAGGGGCACAGACCCAGTACTTC
. | few | TRBJ1-6 | 15 | TRBV6-5 | CASSYSVQGSSPLHF | TGTGCCAGCAGTTACTCGGTCCAGGGGAGTTCACCCCTCCACTTT
. | . | TRBJ1-6 | 16 | TRBV28 | CASRLEGRGLASPLHF | TGTGCCAGCAGATTAGAGGGTAGGGGGTTGGCTTCACCCCTCCACTTT
TRBD1 | . | TRBJ2-7 | 18 | TRBV4-3 | CASSQEMGAGTGEYEQYF | TGCGCCAGCAGCCAAGAAATGGGAGCGGGGACAGGGGAGTACGAGCAGTACTTC
TRBD2 | . | TRBJ2-3 | 16 | TRBV7-9 | CASSFLAGGPSDTQYF | TGTGCCAGCAGCTTTTTGGCGGGGGGGCCATCAGATACGCAGTATTTT
. | . | TRBJ1-3 | 15 | TRBV4-3 | CASSQDPGDGNTIYF | TGCGCCAGCAGCCAAGACCCAGGGGATGGAAACACCATATATTTT
. | . | TRBJ2-2 | 13 | TRBV6-5 | CASSYEGAGELFF | TGTGCCAGCAGTTACGAAGGGGCCGGGGAGCTGTTTTTT
TRBD2 | . | TRBJ2-1 | 15 | TRBV14 | CASSQGVGRYNEQFF | TGTGCCAGCAGCCAAGGTGTCGGGAGGTACAATGAGCAGTTCTTC
. | . | TRBJ2-7 | 13 | TRBV10-3 | CAISDRVSYEQYF | TGTGCCATCAGTGATCGAGTTTCCTACGAGCAGTACTTC
TRBD1 | . | TRBJ2-1 | 16 | TRBV28 | CASSPSGTGSYNEQFF | TGTGCCAGCAGTCCCTCTGGGACAGGATCCTACAATGAGCAGTTCTTC
. | . | TRBJ1-6 | 14 | TRBV19 | CASRISSYNSPLHF | TGTGCCAGTAGGATCAGCTCCTATAATTCACCCCTCCACTTT
. | . | TRBJ2-1 | 16 | TRBV7-2 | CASSLVSQGLYNEQFF | TGTGCCAGCAGCTTAGTTTCCCAGGGGCTATACAATGAGCAGTTCTTC
. | . | TRBJ2-7 | 13 | TRBV14 | CASSRGRAYEQYF | TGTGCCAGCAGCCGAGGGCGCGCCTACGAGCAGTACTTC
. | few | TRBJ2-1 | 16 | TRBV5-1 | CASSLTGQLDYNEQFF | TGCGCCAGCAGCTTGACTGGGCAGCTCGACTACAATGAGCAGTTCTTC
. | . | TRBJ1-4 | 18 | TRBV18 | CASSPLGLGPATNEKLFF | TGTGCCAGCTCACCGCTGGGACTTGGCCCTGCAACTAATGAAAAACTGTTTTTT
TRBD2 | . | TRBJ2-5 | 13 | TRBV5-6 | CASSGTSFETQYF | TGTGCCAGCAGCGGGACTAGCTTCGAAACCCAGTACTTC
. | . | TRBJ2-7 | 14 | TRBV5-1 | CASSPEGGAYEQYF | TGCGCCAGCAGCCCCGAGGGGGGGGCCTACGAGCAGTACTTC
TRBD1 | . | TRBJ1-2 | 13 | TRBV16 | CASSPQGAGFRTF | TGTGCCAGCAGCCCCCAGGGGGCCGGATTCCGCACCTTC
TRBD1 | . | TRBJ1-1 | 15 | TRBV5-4 | CASSLPGQLNTEAFF | TGTGCCAGCAGCTTGCCGGGACAGCTGAACACTGAAGCTTTCTTT
TRBD1 | few | TRBJ2-2 | 15 | TRBV5-6 | CASSLGGSHTGELFF | TGTGCCAGCAGCTTAGGGGGCAGTCACACCGGGGAGCTGTTTTTT
. | . | TRBJ2-7 | 13 | TRBV7-2 | CASSFGRGYEQYF | TGTGCCAGCAGCTTCGGAAGGGGCTACGAGCAGTACTTC
. | . | TRBJ1-2 | 13 | TRBV4-1 | CASSPRVPGGYTF | TGCGCCAGCAGCCCCCGGGTGCCAGGGGGCTACACCTTC
. | . | TRBJ2-1 | 15 | TRBV5-5 | CASSLLQGSYNEQFF | TGTGCCAGCAGCTTGCTTCAGGGTTCCTACAATGAGCAGTTCTTC
. | . | TRBJ1-2 | 14 | TRBV28 | CASSSEGANYGYTF | TGTGCCAGCAGTTCTGAGGGGGCTAACTATGGCTACACCTTC
TRBD2 | few | TRBJ2-1 | 16 | TRBV19 | CASSIQTSAPSNEQFF | TGTGCCAGTAGTATTCAGACTAGCGCCCCGAGCAATGAGCAGTTCTTC
TRBD2 | . | TRBJ2-5 | 17 | TRBV7-9 | CASSFGLAGGPGETQYF | TGTGCCAGCAGCTTCGGGTTGGCGGGGGGGCCCGGGGAGACCCAGTACTTC
TRBD2 | . | TRBJ2-3 | 22 | TRBV19 | CASSLGEGWRPTSGDRTDTQYF | TGTGCCAGTAGTCTCGGGGAGGGTTGGAGACCTACTAGCGGGGATCGCACAGATACGCAGTATTTT
. | . | TRBJ1-1 | 9 | TRBV2 | CASSEWLLF | TGTGCCAGCAGTGAATGGCTCCTCTTT
. | medium-sized | TRBJ2-7 | 13 | TRBV4-2 | CASSPGTSDEQYF | TGTGCCAGCAGCCCCGGGACTTCGGATGAGCAGTACTTC
. | . | TRBJ2-5 | 13 | TRBV11-2 | CASSLGTKETQYF | TGTGCCAGCAGCTTAGGTACTAAAGAGACCCAGTACTTC
. | once | TRBJ2-6 | 15 | TRBV5-1 | CASLGGDSGANVLTF | TGCGCCAGCCTCGGAGGGGACTCTGGGGCCAACGTCCTGACTTTC
TRBD2 | . | TRBJ2-1 | 16 | TRBV27 | CASSLGGTRPYNEQFF | TGTGCCAGCAGTTTAGGGGGGACTAGGCCTTACAATGAGCAGTTCTTC
. | . | TRBJ2-5 | 11 | TRBV25-1 | CASSGGETQYF | TGTGCCAGCAGTGGAGGAGAGACCCAGTACTTC
. | . | TRBJ1-2 | 15 | TRBV4-3 | CASSQEHGRTYGYTF | TGCGCCAGCAGCCAAGAACACGGCCGGACTTATGGCTACACCTTC
. | few | TRBJ1-2 | 13 | TRBV28 | CASSLPLGGGYTF | TGTGCCAGCAGTTTACCCCTCGGAGGAGGCTACACCTTC
. | . | TRBJ2-4 | 15 | TRBV7-2 | CASSYQGLAKNIQYF | TGTGCCAGCAGCTATCAGGGCTTGGCCAAAAACATTCAGTACTTC
. | . | TRBJ2-5 | 14 | TRBV6-6 | CASSYRDTQETQYF | TGTGCCAGCAGTTACCGCGACACTCAAGAGACCCAGTACTTC